These 7 T cell receptor beta chains were sequenced from one sample in a study of T cells in localized non-small cell lung cancer (dated by TCRdb to about 2020). Library preparation employed the immunoSEQ multiplex PCR assay. The source is immuneACCESS, and TCRdb retained only in-frame sequences with V and J called. Part of the clones is not carried over; for the studies checked, unresolved V genes explain less than half of this, and the remainder is unexplained. A total of fewer than 40,000 clones appear in this sample, roughly 87% of them only once. The biggest ten clones account for under 20% of the sample. Sequencing was performed on peripheral blood mononuclear cells, taken before any cancer treatment. These receptors all stem from a man aged 40-75 years with stage III lung adenocarcinoma.

The chain uses TRBV4-3 and TRBJ2-5, with D possibly being TRBD1 (6 bases). The CDR3 spans 13 residues. Germline assignment: CDR1 LGHNA and CDR2 YSLEER. Trimming shortened V by 2 bases and J by 6 bases, and 10 bases separated the two germline ends. The CDR3 nucleotides read TGCGCCAGCAGCCAACTCCAGGGGAAGACCCAGTACTTC. Its protein is CASSQLQGKTQYF.

CDR3 DNA sequence: TGTGCCAGCAGTTTAAAGGGACTAGCGGGGAGTTATACGCAGTATTTT. It yields the protein CASSLKGLAGSYTQYF. The J gene is TRBJ2-3, the V gene TRBV27; 13 bases line up with TRBD2. CDR1 MNHEY and CDR2 SMNVEV come from the germline V gene (reference sequence). Trimming cost V 2 bases and J 7 bases; bases outside gene matches: 6. The CDR3 is made up of 16 amino acids.

As concerns this clone: The germline gene is not matched at one end of the junction; a read error may be the cause. V is TRBV5-4 and J is TRBJ1-2, with unresolved D. The germline CDR1 and CDR2 sequences are SGHNT and YYREEE (reference sequence). The CDR3 contains 14 residues. CDR3 sequence reads: CASSWTGLNYGHTF. The CDR3, as DNA: TGTGCCAGCAGCTGGACCGGGCTGAACTATGGCCACACCTTC.

The chain links TRBV6-5 to TRBJ1-4; a weak D match, TRBD1 (5 bases). The CDR3 runs to 13 residues. From germline, CDR1 is MNHEY and CDR2 SVGAGI. The V gene lost 4 bases and the J gene lost 6 bases, with 9 bases spanning the gap. CDR3 region: CASSSRVDEKLFF. The CDR3 nucleotides are TGTGCCAGCAGTTCCAGGGTAGATGAAAAACTGTTTTTT.

This chain joins TRBV11-3 and TRBJ2-7; D possibly matches TRBD1 or TRBD2 (6 bases each). V lost 3 bases to trimming and J lost 8 bases, with 11 bases between them. CDR3 length: 12 residues. CDR1 and CDR2 (germline): SGHNT, YENEEA. The CDR3 here is CASSFPGGQQYF. The CDR3 nucleotides are TGTGCCAGCAGCTTTCCCGGGGGCCAGCAGTACTTC.

This rearrangement joins TRBV5-5 to TRBJ1-2, with TRBD1 identical over 8 bases. CDR1 SGHKS and CDR2 YYEKEE come from the germline V gene (reference sequence). CDR3 length: 14 residues. V lost 4 bases to trimming and J lost 3 bases; unmatched junction nucleotides: 5. The CDR3 reads CASSPDRVDYGYTF. The CDR3, as DNA: TGTGCCAGCAGCCCGGACAGGGTTGACTATGGCTACACCTTC.

V and J are TRBV4-3 and TRBJ1-1, with 7 bases aligning to TRBD1. The germline V gene has CDR1 LGHNA and CDR2 YSLEER. The J segment lost 11 bases and the V segment lost 1 base, leaving 10 bases of the junction unmatched. This CDR3 contains 14 residues. CDR3 in DNA: TGCGCCAGCAGCCAAGGCCAAATAACAGGGGAGGCTTTCTTT. This translates into CASSQGQITGEAFF.